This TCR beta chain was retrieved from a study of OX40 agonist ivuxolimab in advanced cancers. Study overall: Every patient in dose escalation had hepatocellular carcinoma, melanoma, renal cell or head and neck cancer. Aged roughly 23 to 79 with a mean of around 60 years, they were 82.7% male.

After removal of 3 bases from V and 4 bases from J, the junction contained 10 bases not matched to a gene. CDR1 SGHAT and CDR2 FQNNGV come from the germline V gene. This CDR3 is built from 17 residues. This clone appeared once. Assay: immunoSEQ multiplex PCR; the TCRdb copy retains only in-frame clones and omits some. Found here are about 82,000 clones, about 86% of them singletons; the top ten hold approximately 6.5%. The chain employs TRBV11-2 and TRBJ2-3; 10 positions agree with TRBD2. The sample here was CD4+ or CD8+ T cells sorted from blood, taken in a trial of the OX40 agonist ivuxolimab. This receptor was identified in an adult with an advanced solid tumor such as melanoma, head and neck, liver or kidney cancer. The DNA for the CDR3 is TGTGCCAGCAGCTTTCGTCTTCTAGCGGGGGCGTCAGATACGCAGTATTTT. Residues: CASSFRLLAGASDTQYF.